One and the same sample provided the 13 T cell receptor beta chains below, sequenced in a study of T cells in localized non-small cell lung cancer. The table came from immunoSEQ multiplex PCR; TCRdb's copy has only in-frame clones and leaves some out. The sample has about 59,000 clones; about 90% are singletons. The input for sequencing was peripheral blood, taken before any cancer treatment. These receptors were obtained from a man between 40 and 69 years old with stage I squamous cell lung carcinoma.

DNA of the CDR3: TGTGCCAGCAGCTTATACCAAGCGGGAGAGGCAGATACGCAGTATTTT. It is translated as CASSLYQAGEADTQYF. The J gene is TRBJ2-3, the V gene TRBV11-1; 8 positions match TRBD2. The CDR3 extends over 16 amino acids. Germline trimming cut 2 bases from V and 4 bases from J; bases unmatched to any gene: 8. Germline CDR1 and CDR2: SGHAT and FQDESV (reference sequence).

The chain couples TRBV7-6 to TRBJ2-1; possibly TRBD2 for D (6 bases). CDR1 and CDR2 from the germline V gene are SGHVS and FNYEAQ. This CDR3 contains 12 residues. V lost 5 bases, J lost 9 bases, and 11 bases lay in between. This CDR3 is CASSVGLGEQFF. The CDR3 DNA reads as TGTGCCAGCAGCGTGGGACTGGGTGAGCAGTTCTTC. Looking up the rest from reference TRBV7-6 and TRBJ2-1 gives the full variable domain: GAGVSQSPRYKVTKRGQDVALRCDPISGHVSLYWYRQALGQGPEFLTYFNYEAQQDKSGLPNDRFSAERPEGSISTLTIQRTEQRDSAMYRCASSVGLGEQFFGPGTRLTVL.

The chain is built from TRBV29-1 and TRBJ2-7, with 12 bases fitting TRBD2. The CDR3 spans 16 residues. With V trimmed by 3 bases and J by 0 bases, 6 bases remained unmatched. Germline V gene lookup returns CDR1 SQVTM and CDR2 ANQGSEA. CDR3 sequence (DNA): TGCAGCGTTGATTCCGGGACTAGCGGGCCCTCCTACGAGCAGTACTTC. Amino acid sequence: CSVDSGTSGPSYEQYF.

V usage is TRBV28 and J usage is TRBJ2-7, with 7 bases lining up with TRBD2. This CDR3 spans 16 amino acids. The V gene end was trimmed by 3 bases and the J gene end by 3 bases; junction bases not matched to a gene: 11. Germline CDR1 reads MDHEN; CDR2 reads SYDVKM. CDR3 residues: CASSLGVGGSLYEQYF. DNA of the CDR3: TGTGCCAGCAGTTTGGGGGTGGGCGGGAGTCTCTACGAGCAGTACTTC. Combining the CDR3 with reference TRBV28 and TRBJ2-7 gives the whole variable domain DVKVTQSSRYLVKRTGEKVFLECVQDMDHENMFWYRQDPGLGLRLIYFSYDVKMKEKGDIPEGYSVSREKKERFSLILESASTNQTSMYLCASSLGVGGSLYEQYFGPGTRLTVT.

V and J are TRBV5-1 and TRBJ2-3; tentatively, D is TRBD2 (6 bases). The germline V gene encodes CDR1 SGHRS and CDR2 YFSETQ. CDR3 length equals 14 residues. V dropped 7 bases and J dropped 3 bases, with 15 bases sitting between them. This chain's CDR3 is CASASTSGTDTQYF. The CDR3 DNA follows: TGCGCCAGCGCATCGACTAGTGGTACAGATACGCAGTATTTT.

The gene calls are TRBV9 and TRBJ2-7, with D tentatively TRBD2 (6 bases). CDR3 length: 15 amino acids. Germline CDR1 SGDLS, CDR2 YYNGEE. Trimming cost V 4 bases and J 4 bases, with 18 bases left between them. CDR3 sequence (DNA): TGTGCCAGCAGCCCAAACGGGGCAGGGAGGTACGAGCAGTACTTC. Translated: CASSPNGAGRYEQYF.

The gene calls are TRBV9 and TRBJ2-7; 13 positions agree with TRBD2. The germline gives CDR1 SGDLS, CDR2 YYNGEE. Germline trimming cut 3 bases from V and 0 bases from J; bases unmatched to any gene: 3. This CDR3 has 16 residues. In nucleotides, the CDR3 is TGTGCCAGCAGCGAGGGACTAGCGGGATCCTCCTACGAGCAGTACTTC. Protein sequence: CASSEGLAGSSYEQYF. Supplemented by reference TRBV9 and TRBJ2-7, the full variable domain reads DSGVTQTPKHLITATGQRVTLRCSPRSGDLSVYWYQQSLDQGLQFLIQYYNGEERAKGNILERFSAQQFPDLHSELNLSSLELGDSALYFCASSEGLAGSSYEQYFGPGTRLTVT.

The rearrangement links TRBV7-2 to TRBJ1-1; D unclear. The CDR3 has 14 amino acids. Germline CDR1 is SGHTA and CDR2 is FQGNSA. V lost 5 bases, J lost 2 bases, and 12 bases lay in between. For the CDR3, the DNA is TGTGCCAGCAGCCCCGGGTCGGCCAACACTGAAGCTTTCTTT. This sequence encodes CASSPGSANTEAFF.

The DNA of the CDR3 is TGTGCCAGCAGCTTACTAGGGGGCGGGGACGGGGAGCTGTTTTTT. It translates to CASSLLGGGDGELFF. The rearrangement uses TRBV7-6 and TRBJ2-2, with D possibly matching TRBD1 (7 bases). CDR3 length: 15 amino acids. CDR1 is SGHVS, CDR2 FNYEAQ, per germline. Trimming took off 2 bases at V and 7 bases at J, with 14 bases between the two ends.

V gene TRBV5-4 combines with J gene TRBJ2-5; the D is unclear. V lost 3 bases and J lost 1, with 7 bases in between. CDR1 is SGHNT, CDR2 YYREEE, per germline (reference sequence). The length of the CDR3 is 13 residues. The CDR3 here is CASSSDPQETQYF. The CDR3 DNA reads TGTGCCAGCAGCTCGGACCCCCAAGAGACCCAGTACTTC.

V is TRBV28 and J is TRBJ2-4, with D perhaps matching TRBD1 (6 bases). The V gene lost 4 bases and the J gene lost 0 bases, with 19 bases spanning the gap. CDR1 is MDHEN and CDR2 is SYDVKM in the germline V gene. The CDR3 length is 18 residues. The CDR3 protein is CASSSVQGGLIAKNIQYF. CDR3 DNA: TGTGCCAGCAGTTCGGTACAGGGTGGACTTATAGCCAAAAACATTCAGTACTTC.

The chain recombines TRBV6-1 with TRBJ2-1; D possibly corresponds to TRBD2 (5 bases). Between the trimmed V and J ends, which lost 6 bases and 8 bases, there was a span of 11 bases. Germline V CDR1 and CDR2: MNHNS, SASEGT. The CDR3 loop spans 12 amino acids. The CDR3 loop reads CASRVLGDEQFF. CDR3 nucleotides: TGTGCCAGCAGGGTACTCGGGGATGAGCAGTTCTTC.

The chain links TRBV7-2 to TRBJ2-3; 15 nucleotides line up with TRBD2. V shed 5 bases and J 2 bases; nucleotides not matched to a gene: 8. This CDR3 is built from 18 residues. Germline CDR1 reads SGHTA; CDR2 reads FQGNSA. CDR3: CASSLGLAGGGYTDTQYF. DNA of the CDR3: TGTGCCAGCAGCCTTGGACTAGCGGGAGGGGGATACACAGATACGCAGTATTTT. Together with reference TRBV7-2 and TRBJ2-3, the CDR3 gives the full variable domain: GAGVSQSPSNKVTEKGKDVELRCDPISGHTALYWYRQSLGQGLEFLIYFQGNSAPDKSGLPSDRFSAERTGGSVSTLTIQRTQQEDSAVYLCASSLGLAGGGYTDTQYFGPGTRLTVL.